This T cell receptor (beta chain) was documented in a study of cytomegalovirus exposure and HLA in healthy donors. Amplification used 60 Vbeta primers and 13 Jbeta primers. TCRdb's copy holds only in-frame clones and misses some; the assay was immunoSEQ multiplex PCR. In the table there are 72,000 or so clones, just under 75% of which are singletons. Germline V lookup: CDR1 GTSNPN, CDR2 SVGIG (reference sequence). The CDR3 is 13 amino acids. Trimming shortened V by 2 bases and J by 4 bases, and 10 bases separated the two germline ends. The TCR originated in a human donor in good health. Specimen: PBMCs. This chain links TRBV30 with TRBJ2-3; TRBD1 might be the D (5 bases). CDR3 amino acids: CAWSQGSSDTQYF. CDR3 nucleotide sequence: TGTGCCTGGAGTCAGGGTTCGTCAGATACGCAGTATTTT. Variable domain in full (rest from reference TRBV30 and TRBJ2-3): SQTIHQWPATLVQPVGSPLSLECTVEGTSNPNLYWYRQAAGRGLQLLFYSVGIGQISSEVPQNLSASRPQDRQFILSSKKLLLSDSGFYLCAWSQGSSDTQYFGPGTRLTVL.